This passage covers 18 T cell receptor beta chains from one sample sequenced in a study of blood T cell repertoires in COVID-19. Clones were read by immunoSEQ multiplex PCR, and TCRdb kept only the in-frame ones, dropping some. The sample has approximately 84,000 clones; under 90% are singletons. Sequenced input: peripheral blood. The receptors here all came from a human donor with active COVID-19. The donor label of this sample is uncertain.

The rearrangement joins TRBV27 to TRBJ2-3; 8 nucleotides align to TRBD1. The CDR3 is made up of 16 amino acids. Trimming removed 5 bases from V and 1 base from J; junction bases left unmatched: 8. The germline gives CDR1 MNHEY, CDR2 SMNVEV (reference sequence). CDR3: CASSLDRGRGTDTQYF. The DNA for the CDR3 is TGTGCCAGCAGTCTTGACAGGGGACGCGGCACAGATACGCAGTATTTT.

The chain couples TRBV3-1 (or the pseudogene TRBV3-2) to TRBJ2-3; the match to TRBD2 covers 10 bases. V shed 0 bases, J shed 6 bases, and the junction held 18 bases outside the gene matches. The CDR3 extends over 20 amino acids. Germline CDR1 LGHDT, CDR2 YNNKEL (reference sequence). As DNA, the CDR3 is TGTGCCAGCAGCCAAGATATGGGAAGCGGGGGGGCGAACGGGTCGGATACGCAGTATTTT. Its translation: CASSQDMGSGGANGSDTQYF.

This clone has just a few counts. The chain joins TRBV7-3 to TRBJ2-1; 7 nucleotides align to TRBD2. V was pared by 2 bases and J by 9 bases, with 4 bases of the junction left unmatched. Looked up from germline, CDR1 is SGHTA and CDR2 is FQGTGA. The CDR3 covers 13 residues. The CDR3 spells CASSLAGEGEQFF. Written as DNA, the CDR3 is TGTGCCAGCAGCTTAGCGGGGGAGGGTGAGCAGTTCTTC.

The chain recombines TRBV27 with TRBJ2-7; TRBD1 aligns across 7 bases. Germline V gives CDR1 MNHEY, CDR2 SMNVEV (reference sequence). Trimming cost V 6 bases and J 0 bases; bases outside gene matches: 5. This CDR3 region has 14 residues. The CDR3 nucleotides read TGTGCCAGCAGCATCAGGGGGAACTCCTACGAGCAGTACTTC. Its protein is CASSIRGNSYEQYF.

CDR3 loop: CAWSVLGSEQFF. The CDR3 region has the DNA TGTGCCTGGAGTGTACTCGGGAGTGAGCAGTTCTTC. The chain recombines TRBV30 with TRBJ2-1; a weak D match, TRBD2 (6 bases). The V end was cut by 0 bases, the J end by 9 bases, with 9 bases between. CDR1 is GTSNPN and CDR2 is SVGIG in the germline V gene (reference sequence). The CDR3 loop spans 12 amino acids.

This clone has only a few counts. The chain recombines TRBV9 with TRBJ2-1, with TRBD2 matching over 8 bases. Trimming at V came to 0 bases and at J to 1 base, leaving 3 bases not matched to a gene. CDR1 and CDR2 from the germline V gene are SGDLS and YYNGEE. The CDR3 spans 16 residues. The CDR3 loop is CASSVVGGGSYNEQFF. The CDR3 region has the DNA TGTGCCAGCAGCGTAGTCGGCGGGGGGTCCTACAATGAGCAGTTCTTC.

The CDR3 is CASSLAGGAGETQYF. CDR3 nucleotide sequence: TGTGCCAGCAGCTTAGCGGGGGGGGCAGGTGAGACCCAGTACTTC. The V and J genes are TRBV6-2 or TRBV6-3 and TRBJ2-5; 11 nucleotides line up with TRBD2. Germline CDR1 and CDR2: MNHEY and SVGEGT. V dropped 6 bases and J dropped 5; count of bases not matched to a gene: 8. The CDR3 is 15 residues long.

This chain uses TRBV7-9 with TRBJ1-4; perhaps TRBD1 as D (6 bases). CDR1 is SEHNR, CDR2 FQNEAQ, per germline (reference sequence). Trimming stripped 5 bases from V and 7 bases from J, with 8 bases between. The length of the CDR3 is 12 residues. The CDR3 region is CASSRDIEKLFF. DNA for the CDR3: TGTGCCAGCAGCCGGGACATTGAAAAACTGTTTTTT. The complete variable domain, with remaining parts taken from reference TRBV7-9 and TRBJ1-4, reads DTGVSQNPRHKITKRGQNVTFRCDPISEHNRLYWYRQTLGQGPEFLTYFQNEAQLEKSRLLSDRFSAERPKGSFSTLEIQRTEQGDSAMYLCASSRDIEKLFFGSGTQLSVL.

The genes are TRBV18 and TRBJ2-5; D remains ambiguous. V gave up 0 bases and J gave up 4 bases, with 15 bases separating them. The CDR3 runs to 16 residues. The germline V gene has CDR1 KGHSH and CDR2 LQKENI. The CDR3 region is CASSPPEFPLSETQYF. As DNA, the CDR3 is TGTGCCAGCTCACCACCGGAGTTCCCCTTGTCAGAGACCCAGTACTTC.

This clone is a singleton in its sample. CDR3 protein: CASSGEPGQTGNEQFF. The CDR3 DNA is TGTGCCAGCAGCGGAGAACCGGGACAAACGGGCAATGAGCAGTTCTTC. The V call is TRBV9, the J call TRBJ2-1; maybe TRBD1 (6 bases). The ends were cut back, 3 bases at V and 6 bases at J, with 19 bases in the middle. In germline, CDR1 is SGDLS, CDR2 YYNGEE. This CDR3 comprises 16 residues.

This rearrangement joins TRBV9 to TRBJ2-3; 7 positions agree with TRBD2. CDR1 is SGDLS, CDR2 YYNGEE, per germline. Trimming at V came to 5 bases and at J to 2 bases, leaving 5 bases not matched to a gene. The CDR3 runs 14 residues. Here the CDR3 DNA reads TGTGCCAGCAGTTTGGGGGGGGACACAGATACGCAGTATTTT. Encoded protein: CASSLGGDTDTQYF.

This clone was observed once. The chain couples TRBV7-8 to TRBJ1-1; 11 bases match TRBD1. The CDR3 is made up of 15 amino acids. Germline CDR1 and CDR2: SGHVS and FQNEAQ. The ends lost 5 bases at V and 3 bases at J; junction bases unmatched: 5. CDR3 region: CASSQGTGGYTEAFF. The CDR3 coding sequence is TGTGCCAGCAGCCAAGGGACAGGGGGTTACACTGAAGCTTTCTTT.

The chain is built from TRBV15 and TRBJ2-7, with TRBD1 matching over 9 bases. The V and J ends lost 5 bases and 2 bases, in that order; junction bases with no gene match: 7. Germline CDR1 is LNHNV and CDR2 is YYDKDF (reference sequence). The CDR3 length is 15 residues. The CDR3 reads CATSQRGTGPYEQYF. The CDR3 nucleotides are TGTGCCACCAGCCAACGCGGGACAGGGCCCTACGAGCAGTACTTC.

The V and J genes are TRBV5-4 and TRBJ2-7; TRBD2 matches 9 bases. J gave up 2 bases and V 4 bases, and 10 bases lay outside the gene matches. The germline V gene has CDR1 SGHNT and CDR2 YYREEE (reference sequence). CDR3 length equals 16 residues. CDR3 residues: CASSEDLAGLAYEQYF. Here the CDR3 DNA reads TGTGCCAGCAGCGAAGACCTAGCGGGACTTGCCTACGAGCAGTACTTC.

The CDR3 loop is CASRPSELSTGELFF. The CDR3 region has the DNA TGTGCCAGCAGACCCTCGGAACTATCGACCGGGGAGCTGTTTTTT. This sequence joins TRBV9 and TRBJ2-2; D remains ambiguous. The CDR3 runs 15 residues. V lost 5 bases and J lost 5, with 16 bases in between. In germline, CDR1 is SGDLS, CDR2 YYNGEE.

The CDR3 region has the DNA TGTGCCAGCAGTTTATCGGGACTAGCGGAATACGAGCAGTACTTC. This encodes CASSLSGLAEYEQYF. The chain combines TRBV27 with TRBJ2-7, with 11 bases fitting TRBD2. Germline values: CDR1 MNHEY, CDR2 SMNVEV (reference sequence). The CDR3 loop spans 15 amino acids. V lost 0 bases, J lost 4 bases, and 2 bases stayed unmatched.

The CDR3 DNA reads TGTGCCAGCAGGATACAGGCGGTCTACGAGCAGTACTTC. It encodes CASRIQAVYEQYF. This chain connects TRBV6-5 to TRBJ2-7, with D possibly matching TRBD1 (5 bases). V shed 6 bases and J shed 3 bases, with 12 bases lying between them. CDR1 and CDR2 (germline): MNHEY, SVGAGI. This CDR3 has 13 residues.

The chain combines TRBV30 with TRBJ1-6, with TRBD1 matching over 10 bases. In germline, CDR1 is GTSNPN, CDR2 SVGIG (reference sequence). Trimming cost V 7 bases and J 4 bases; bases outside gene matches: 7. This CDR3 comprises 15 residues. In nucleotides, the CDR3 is TGTGCCTACCTTAGGACAGGGGGATATAATTCACCCCTCCACTTT. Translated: CAYLRTGGYNSPLHF.